Each of the 14 T cell receptor beta chains below was sequenced from the same sample in a study of beta chain features in type 1 diabetes. What was sequenced were expressed TCRB transcripts, since all of the isolated RNA had been reverse transcribed. Profiled with immunoSEQ multiplex PCR; TCRdb holds only in-frame clones, not every one. Of some 410,000 clones listed, roughly 10% are singletons. The material sequenced was naive CD4+ T cells from blood. The receptors come from a woman aged 18 to 35 in good health.

The chain uses TRBV6-5 and TRBJ2-3; D unresolved. Germline values: CDR1 MNHEY, CDR2 SVGAGI. V was trimmed by 7 bases and J by 2 bases, leaving 13 bases between them. This CDR3 spans 14 amino acids. The DNA for the CDR3 is TGTGCCAGCAAAACGACTCGAACCACAGATACGCAGTATTTT. Translated: CASKTTRTTDTQYF.

V and J are TRBV28 and TRBJ2-4; a weak D match, TRBD2 (6 bases). The CDR3 is 15 residues long. V lost 4 bases and J 3 bases, leaving 13 bases between the germline ends. CDR1 and CDR2 (germline): MDHEN, SYDVKM. This chain's CDR3 is CASSSGGSDKNIQYF. The CDR3 DNA reads TGTGCCAGCAGTTCTGGGGGGTCTGACAAAAACATTCAGTACTTC.

This chain links TRBV6-4 with TRBJ2-3; D possibly matches TRBD1 or TRBD2 (5 bases each). Trimming cost V 6 bases and J 4 bases, with 11 bases left between them. Germline V gene lookup returns CDR1 MRHNA and CDR2 SNTAGT. CDR3 length: 13 residues. CDR3 sequence: CASSRERADTQYF. The CDR3 nucleotides are TGTGCCAGCAGCAGGGAGAGGGCAGATACGCAGTATTTT.

On this clone itself: This specimen includes other DNA sequences encoding the same CDR3. The CDR3 protein is CSVARQGHQETQYF. The CDR3 coding sequence is TGCAGCGTTGCGAGACAGGGGCACCAAGAGACCCAGTACTTC. The rearrangement links TRBV29-1 to TRBJ2-5, with 8 bases identical to TRBD1. The V and J ends lost 4 bases and 0 bases, in that order; junction bases with no gene match: 4. Germline V lookup: CDR1 SQVTM, CDR2 ANQGSEA. The CDR3 contains 14 residues.

The table lists this clone with a few counts. The rearrangement joins TRBV6-5 to TRBJ2-2; D gene ambiguous. V lost 0 bases, J lost 5 bases, and 4 bases lay in between. Germline loops: CDR1 MNHEY, CDR2 SVGAGI. This CDR3 comprises 13 residues. The CDR3 is CASSYSSTGELFF. DNA for the CDR3: TGTGCCAGCAGTTACTCGAGTACCGGGGAGCTGTTTTTT.

The chain combines TRBV30 with TRBJ1-2; D call uncertain. This CDR3 spans 13 amino acids. CDR1 is GTSNPN, CDR2 SVGIG, per germline (reference sequence). Trimming stripped 6 bases from V and 0 bases from J, with 11 bases between. The CDR3 DNA reads as TGTGCCTGTCTCGACCGAGCTAACTATGGCTACACCTTC. This gives the protein CACLDRANYGYTF.

The V and J genes are TRBV27 and TRBJ2-6, with D possibly being TRBD1 or TRBD2 (5 bases each). V shed 3 bases and J shed 4 bases, with 16 bases lying between them. Germline CDR1 and CDR2: MNHEY and SMNVEV (reference sequence). The CDR3 runs 17 residues. CDR3 nucleotide sequence: TGTGCCAGCAGTTTGGGGACGCCCTCGGTAGGGGCCAACGTCCTGACTTTC. Encoded protein: CASSLGTPSVGANVLTF.

In this sample, this clone turned up a few times. The chain couples TRBV5-8 to TRBJ2-5; D ambiguous. V was shortened by 0 bases and J by 4 bases, with 7 bases between the two germline ends. The CDR3 consists of 13 residues. Germline CDR1 is SGHTS and CDR2 is YDEGEE. CDR3 DNA sequence: TGTGCCAGCAGCTTGGATGACGTAGAGACCCAGTACTTC. Encoded protein: CASSLDDVETQYF.

This clone turned up a few times. The chain recombines TRBV7-3 with TRBJ1-3, with D possibly TRBD1 on 6 matching bases. The CDR3 sequence is 15 residues long. CDR1 SGHTA and CDR2 FQGTGA come from the germline V gene. The V gene lost 5 bases and the J gene lost 1 base, with 12 bases spanning the gap. Here the CDR3 reads CASSPSTGSGNTIYF. The DNA for the CDR3 is TGTGCCAGCAGCCCCTCAACAGGGTCTGGAAACACCATATATTTT.

This clone was detected only a few times. The chain is built from TRBV6-5 and TRBJ2-7; no reliable D call. The CDR3 runs to 14 residues. Germline CDR1 MNHEY, CDR2 SVGAGI. V gave up 0 bases and J gave up 6 bases, with 12 bases separating them. CDR3 loop: CASSYSEMGSEQYV. The DNA of the CDR3 is TGTGCCAGCAGTTACTCGGAGATGGGGTCCGAGCAGTACGTC.

This clone was seen more than once but under ten times. The chain recombines TRBV28 with TRBJ1-4; TRBD1 aligns across 7 bases. This CDR3 is 14 amino acids long. Per the germline V gene, CDR1 is MDHEN and CDR2 is SYDVKM. V lost 4 bases to trimming and J lost 8 bases; unmatched junction nucleotides: 7. CDR3 region: CASSSEWGQEKLFF. CDR3 sequence (DNA): TGTGCCAGCAGTTCGGAGTGGGGACAGGAAAAACTGTTTTTT.

This clone was seen more than once but under ten times. The J gene is TRBJ1-4, the V gene TRBV29-1; D is unresolved. Trimming stripped 4 bases from V and 4 bases from J, with 7 bases between. The CDR3 covers 12 residues. CDR1 and CDR2 from the germline V gene are SQVTM and ANQGSEA. The CDR3, as DNA: TGCAGCGTTGTTCAGGATAATGAAAAACTGTTTTTT. The encoded protein is CSVVQDNEKLFF.

This chain's CDR3 is CSSGLAGSYNEQFF. The CDR3 DNA reads as TGCAGCAGCGGACTAGCGGGCTCATACAATGAGCAGTTCTTC. V gene TRBV29-1 combines with J gene TRBJ2-1, with 11 bases matching TRBD2. This CDR3 has 14 residues. Per the germline V gene, CDR1 is SQVTM and CDR2 is ANQGSEA. Losses at the gene ends were 8 bases for V and 4 bases for J; bases not matched to a gene: 7.

DNA for the CDR3: TGTGCCAGCAGTGAGGGAAATGAAAAACTGTTTTTT. Its protein is CASSEGNEKLFF. V is TRBV2 and J is TRBJ1-4; no firm D call. The CDR3 is 12 amino acids. In germline, CDR1 is SNHLY, CDR2 FYNNEI. The germline V and J ends were trimmed by 3 bases and 5 bases, with 4 bases remaining between them.